This T cell receptor beta chain was sequenced during a study of blood T cells in healthy people across ages. A single count supports this clonotype. The antigen remains unidentified. A J-beta primer mix and a sample-barcoded 5' primer were used in a second PCR of roughly 6 to 11 cycles. TCRdb re-derived calls from the 5' RACE reads in MiXCR, one entry per CDR3 protein. The table shows 730,000 or so distinct CDR3 sequences, with about 40% occurring only once. The V gene lost 3 bases and the J gene lost 5 bases, with 13 bases spanning the gap. This CDR3 comprises 15 residues. CDR1 is ENHRY and CDR2 is SYGVKD in the germline V gene. Study results and caveats: Significant beta diversity loss was already apparent by age roughly 43, declining roughly linearly.

The genes are TRBV10-3 and TRBJ2-2; a possible D gene is TRBD2 (5 bases). The sample taken for sequencing was blood. The source of this sequence is a woman between 55 and 75 years old in good health. The CDR3 loop is CAISEAGRGTGELFF. Here the CDR3 DNA reads TGTGCCATCAGTGAAGCAGGTCGCGGGACCGGGGAGCTGTTTTTT.